This T cell receptor (beta chain) was recorded in a study of graft-versus-host responses after intestinal transplantation. As for the study in general: Recipients were given multivisceral, liver-intestinal, or isolated intestinal transplants. For approximately 3 years after anti-thymocyte globulin induction, all recipients took tacrolimus and steroids.

Germline loops: CDR1 MDHEN, CDR2 SYDVKM. V was trimmed by 2 bases and J by 5 bases, leaving 18 bases between them. This CDR3 has 16 amino acids. The table lists this clone with a count of one. Its target is not known. The study's findings and limits: Recipient-marrow GvH clones were detected, some having first appeared in ileum or blood. Peak GvH clone levels in circulation were associated with early post-transplant HvG declines.

The repertoire was sequenced with immunoSEQ multiplex PCR; TCRdb's copy has only in-frame clones and lacks some. The table includes 70,000 to 75,000 clones, more than 70% detected once. This TCR derives from a human donor who received an intestinal transplant. This chain connects TRBV28 to TRBJ1-1; no definite D call. Sequencing was performed on unstimulated CD8+ T cells sorted from spleen or lymph node cells, taken before intestinal transplant. CDR3 nucleotide sequence: TGTGCCAGCAGTTTACCCAGACCGCGAACGGGGACTGAAGCTTTCTTT. It encodes CASSLPRPRTGTEAFF.